The source of this TCR beta chain is a study of metastatic and nonmetastatic thyroid tumors. Study overall: Repertoires from malignant and benign thyroid patients were compared across blood and tumor or nodule tissue.

The germline CDR1 and CDR2 sequences are SNHLY and FYNNEI. CDR3 size: 15 residues. As handled by the study authors: Across clinicopathological groups, CDR3 differences served as the basis for building a distant-metastasis classifier for papillary thyroid cancer. TCRdb re-called the PCR reads via MiXCR. These V and J calls derive from TCRdb rather than the authors' analysis. The data contain tens of thousands of clones, 20% to 25% of them singletons. Details on this clone: A read error may produce the germline difference seen at one junction end.

Among the patients, none had received any treatment before thyroid surgery. Sequencing was done on a sample of blood. The J gene is TRBJ1-3, the V gene TRBV2; D remains ambiguous. The sequence came from a female donor with papillary thyroid cancer or a benign thyroid nodule (not recorded which). Some clones in this sample may be carry-over from other donors' samples. The DNA for the CDR3 is TGTGCCAGCAGTGAACTACAAAGCTCTGGAAACACAATAGATTTT. As protein: CASSELQSSGNTIDF.